The 18 T cell receptor beta chains given below trace back to one sample, sequenced in a study of Ad26.COV2.S vaccination and SARS-CoV-2 variants. Treatment: some 20 received Ad26.COV2.S at low or high dose, single or two shots; roughly five received placebo; per-sample allocation not given. Sampling occurred on day 63 after the first vaccine or placebo injection. The method was immunoSEQ multiplex PCR; TCRdb's version includes in-frame clones alone and lacks a portion of them. The data contain 300,000 to 350,000 clones, around 88% of them singletons. Sequencing used peripheral blood, obtained in a trial of Ad26.COV2.S vaccine versus placebo. The receptor source for this set is a person between 18 and 65 years old who received the Ad26.COV2.S COVID-19 vaccine or a placebo.

The rearrangement uses TRBV27 and TRBJ1-1; TRBD1 might be the D (6 bases). The CDR3 has 16 amino acids. Germline V CDR1 and CDR2: MNHEY, SMNVEV (reference sequence). The V end was cut by 0 bases, the J end by 4 bases, with 15 bases between. The chain's CDR3 is CASSLSGGRLGTEAFF. The CDR3 region has the DNA TGTGCCAGCAGTTTATCGGGGGGGCGGCTGGGCACTGAAGCTTTCTTT.

CDR3 nucleotides: TGTGCCAGCAGCCCCCGACTAGCGGGAGGTGGGTCCTACGAGCAGTACTTC. Its translation is CASSPRLAGGGSYEQYF. V and J are TRBV3-1 (or the pseudogene TRBV3-2) and TRBJ2-7, with 13 bases fitting TRBD2. V lost 4 bases and J lost 1; bases outside the gene matches: 7. The length of the CDR3 is 17 residues. CDR1 LGHDT and CDR2 YNNKEL come from the germline V gene (reference sequence).

V gene TRBV7-2 combines with J gene TRBJ2-5, with TRBD2 matching over 7 bases. With V trimmed by 1 base and J by 5 bases, 13 bases remained unmatched. The CDR3 consists of 17 residues. Germline lookup yields CDR1 SGHTA and CDR2 FQGNSA. CDR3 region: CASSLGVTGGGPETQYF. The CDR3 coding sequence is TGTGCCAGCAGCTTAGGAGTGACGGGGGGAGGCCCGGAGACCCAGTACTTC.

The chain is built from TRBV4-1 and TRBJ1-2, with 7 positions matching TRBD1. This CDR3 is built from 16 residues. V was pared by 0 bases and J by 2 bases, with 6 bases of the junction left unmatched. Germline CDR1 and CDR2: MGHRA and YSYEKL. The CDR3: CASSQERDSHNYGYTF. The CDR3 region has the DNA TGCGCCAGCAGCCAAGAGAGGGACAGTCACAACTATGGCTACACCTTC.

The V gene is TRBV4-3, the J gene TRBJ2-7; D gene unclear. The CDR3 consists of 14 residues. V lost 0 bases, J lost 6 bases, and 12 bases lay in between. The V gene's germline CDR1 is LGHNA and CDR2 YSLEER. In nucleotides, the CDR3 is TGCGCCAGCAGCCAAGATCTACCGGTCGCCGAGCAGTACTTC. Its protein is CASSQDLPVAEQYF.

This clone was seen just once. The V call is TRBV29-1, the J call TRBJ1-3, with D unclear. Germline V gene data show CDR1 as SQVTM and CDR2 as ANQGSEA. Trimming took off 3 bases at V and 0 bases at J, with 9 bases between the two ends. This CDR3 has 14 residues. The CDR3 nucleotides are TGCAGCGTTGATAAGAGGTCCTCTGGAAACACCATATATTTT. Protein sequence: CSVDKRSSGNTIYF.

This rearrangement joins TRBV28 to TRBJ2-4; D is possibly TRBD2 (5 bases). CDR1 MDHEN and CDR2 SYDVKM come from the germline V gene. The germline V and J ends were trimmed by 5 bases and 0 bases, with 8 bases remaining between them. The CDR3 has 14 residues. The chain's CDR3 is CASSTGGAKNIQYF. The CDR3 DNA reads TGTGCCAGCAGTACCGGAGGAGCCAAAAACATTCAGTACTTC.

J is TRBJ1-6 and V is TRBV5-1, with TRBD1 identical over 12 bases. Germline assignment: CDR1 SGHRS and CDR2 YFSETQ. The CDR3 has 15 residues. After removal of 4 bases from V and 7 bases from J, the junction contained 3 bases not matched to a gene. The chain's CDR3 is CASSAGTGGNSPLHF. Written as DNA, the CDR3 is TGCGCCAGCAGCGCCGGGACAGGGGGCAATTCACCCCTCCACTTT.

The chain is built from TRBV4-2 and TRBJ2-2; 16 positions agree with TRBD2. Germline lookup yields CDR1 LGHNA and CDR2 YNFKEQ. V shed 2 bases, J shed 7 bases, and the junction held 4 bases outside the gene matches. The CDR3 has 17 amino acids. CDR3 sequence reads: CASSQKGLAGGSGELFF. The DNA of the CDR3 is TGTGCCAGCAGCCAAAAGGGACTAGCGGGAGGGAGCGGGGAGCTGTTTTTT.

The V and J genes are TRBV6-2 or TRBV6-3 and TRBJ1-2; D not certain. V was cut by 2 bases and J by 4 bases, with 11 bases left in between. This CDR3 region has 14 residues. Germline V gene sequence: CDR1 MNHEY, CDR2 SVGEGT. The CDR3 sequence is CASSYLGLLYGYTF. As DNA, the CDR3 is TGTGCCAGCAGTTACCTGGGCCTGCTCTATGGCTACACCTTC.

The V call is TRBV7-8, the J call TRBJ2-3, with D uncertain. This CDR3 spans 16 amino acids. The germline V and J ends were trimmed by 5 bases and 4 bases, with 19 bases remaining between them. Germline loops: CDR1 SGHVS, CDR2 FQNEAQ. CDR3 in amino acids: CASSRRDGRDADTQYF. The CDR3 DNA sequence: TGTGCCAGCAGCCGCCGAGATGGAAGGGATGCAGATACGCAGTATTTT. The variable domain in full, with the rest retrieved from reference TRBV7-8 and TRBJ2-3, is GAGVSQSPRYKVAKRGQDVALRCDPISGHVSLFWYQQALGQGPEFLTYFQNEAQLDKSGLPSDRFFAERPEGSVSTLKIQRTQQEDSAVYLCASSRRDGRDADTQYFGPGTRLTVL.

As DNA, the CDR3 is TGTGCCAGCACCCCAGGCGCTAGCGGGCGAGAGACCCAGTACTTC. Its translation: CASTPGASGRETQYF. V usage is TRBV11-2 and J usage is TRBJ2-5; 8 bases align to TRBD2. Germline CDR1 reads SGHAT; CDR2 reads FQNNGV. The ends lost 7 bases at V and 4 bases at J; junction bases unmatched: 11. The CDR3 runs to 15 residues. Together with reference TRBV11-2 and TRBJ2-5, the CDR3 gives the full variable domain: EAGVAQSPRYKIIEKRQSVAFWCNPISGHATLYWYQQILGQGPKLLIQFQNNGVVDDSQLPKDRFSAERLKGVDSTLKIQPAKLEDSAVYLCASTPGASGRETQYFGPGTRLLVL.

V is TRBV4-3 and J is TRBJ1-6; no clear D. Per the germline V gene, CDR1 is LGHNA and CDR2 is YSLEER. This CDR3 contains 16 residues. Trimming cost V 3 bases and J 0 bases, with 9 bases left between them. The CDR3 region is CASSQAFLSYNSPLHF. In DNA form, the CDR3 reads TGCGCCAGCAGCCAGGCCTTTCTCTCCTATAATTCACCCCTCCACTTT.

The chain recombines TRBV5-1 with TRBJ1-1; 7 bases agree with TRBD1. Germline CDR1 is SGHRS and CDR2 is YFSETQ. The ends lost 4 bases at V and 0 bases at J; junction bases unmatched: 6. The length of the CDR3 is 15 residues. This CDR3 reads CASSDQTGLNTEAFF. DNA for the CDR3: TGCGCCAGCAGCGACCAGACAGGGCTGAACACTGAAGCTTTCTTT.

This rearrangement joins TRBV6-5 to TRBJ1-1; D might be TRBD1 (5 bases). This CDR3 is built from 12 residues. V was cut by 5 bases and J by 6 bases, with 10 bases left in between. CDR1 and CDR2 (germline): MNHEY, SVGAGI. The CDR3 DNA follows: TGTGCCAGCAGTCACCGGGACGCTGAAGCTTTCTTT. This gives the protein CASSHRDAEAFF.

The chain combines TRBV7-2 with TRBJ1-6, with no clear D. CDR3 length: 16 residues. The V end lost 5 bases, the J end lost 4 bases, and 15 bases lay between the germline ends. CDR1 and CDR2 from the germline V gene are SGHTA and FQGNSA. CDR3 sequence (DNA): TGTGCCAGCAGCACCGGTCAGACACGTTATAATTCACCCCTCCACTTT. It is translated as CASSTGQTRYNSPLHF.

The genes are TRBV6-2 or TRBV6-3 and TRBJ2-1; D perhaps matches TRBD2 (7 bases). Germline-derived CDR1 and CDR2 are MNHEY and SVGEGT. CDR3 size: 16 residues. V dropped 5 bases and J dropped 7 bases, with 21 bases sitting between them. CDR3 loop: CASSLLRGGAGNEQFF. The CDR3, as DNA: TGTGCCAGCAGTCTCCTAAGAGGGGGGGCCGGGAATGAGCAGTTCTTC.

This chain uses TRBV19 with TRBJ2-1, with a possible D match to TRBD1 (6 bases). Germline V CDR1 and CDR2: LNHDA, SQIVND (reference sequence). V was trimmed by 4 bases and J by 3 bases, leaving 16 bases between them. The CDR3 covers 16 residues. Here the CDR3 reads CASSTSGTYLYNEQFF. The CDR3 bases are TGTGCCAGTAGTACCTCCGGGACATACCTCTACAATGAGCAGTTCTTC. The full variable domain, rest sourced from reference TRBV19 and TRBJ2-1, is DGGITQSPKYLFRKEGQNVTLSCEQNLNHDAMYWYRQDPGQGLRLIYYSQIVNDFQKGDIAEGYSVSREKKESFPLTVTSAQKNPTAFYLCASSTSGTYLYNEQFFGPGTRLTVL.